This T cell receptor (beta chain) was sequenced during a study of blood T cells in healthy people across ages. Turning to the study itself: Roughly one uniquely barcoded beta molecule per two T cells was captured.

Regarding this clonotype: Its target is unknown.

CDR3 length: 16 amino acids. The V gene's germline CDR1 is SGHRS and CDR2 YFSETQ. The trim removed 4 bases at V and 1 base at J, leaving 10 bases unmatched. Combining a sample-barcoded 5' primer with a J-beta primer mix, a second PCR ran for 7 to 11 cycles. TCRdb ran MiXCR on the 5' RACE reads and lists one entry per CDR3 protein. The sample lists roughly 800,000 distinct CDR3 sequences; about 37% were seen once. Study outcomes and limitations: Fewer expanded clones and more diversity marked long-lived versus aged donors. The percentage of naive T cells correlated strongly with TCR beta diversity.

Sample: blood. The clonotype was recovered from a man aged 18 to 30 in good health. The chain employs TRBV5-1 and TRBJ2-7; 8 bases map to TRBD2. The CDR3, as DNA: TGCGCCAGCAGCCCCGTCGGGGTAGCGGGGTCCTACGAGCAGTACTTC. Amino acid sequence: CASSPVGVAGSYEQYF.